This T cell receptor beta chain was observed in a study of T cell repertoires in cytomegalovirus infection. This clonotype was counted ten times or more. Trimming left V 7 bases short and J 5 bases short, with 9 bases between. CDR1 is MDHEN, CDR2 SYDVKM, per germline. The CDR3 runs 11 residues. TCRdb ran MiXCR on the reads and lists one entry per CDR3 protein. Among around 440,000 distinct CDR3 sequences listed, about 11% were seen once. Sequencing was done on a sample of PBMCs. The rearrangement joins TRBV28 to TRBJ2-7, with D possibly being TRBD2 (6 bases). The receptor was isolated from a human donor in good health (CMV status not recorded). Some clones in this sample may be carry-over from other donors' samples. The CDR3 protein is CASKGGDEQYF. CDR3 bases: TGTGCCAGCAAAGGAGGGGACGAGCAGTACTTC.